Shown below are 16 T cell receptor beta chains from a single sample sequenced in a study of blood T cells in healthy people across ages. Together with a sample-barcoded 5' primer, a J-beta primer mix was included in a second PCR lasting 7 to 11 cycles. TCRdb used MiXCR to reprocess the 5' RACE reads, holding one entry per CDR3 protein. Of hundreds of thousands of distinct CDR3 sequences listed, roughly 50% are singletons. Sequencing was performed on blood. These receptors were taken from a man between 35 and 55 years old in good health.

This clonotype was detected a few times. V is TRBV12-3 or TRBV12-4 and J is TRBJ2-5; a possible D gene is TRBD2 (5 bases). V was shortened by 1 base and J by 5 bases, with 11 bases between the two germline ends. The CDR3 is 14 residues long. The CDR3 DNA reads as TGTGCCAGCAGTTTAGGACTAATACTGGAGACCCAGTACTTC. This encodes CASSLGLILETQYF.

This sequence joins TRBV28 and TRBJ1-6; D call uncertain. The CDR3 is 13 residues long. Trimming removed 10 bases at V and 11 bases at J, with 18 bases between. CDR1 MDHEN and CDR2 SYDVKM come from the germline V gene. The CDR3 reads CATSLNYRAPLHF. CDR3 bases: TGTGCCACCTCTTTAAATTACAGAGCACCCCTCCACTTT.

The chain employs TRBV6-6 and TRBJ2-5; TRBD1 aligns across 8 bases. The assigned J gene may be wrong: the sequence end matches TRBJ2-7 better. The CDR3 sequence is 14 residues long. CDR1 MNHNY and CDR2 SVGAGI come from the germline V gene (reference sequence). CDR3 nucleotide sequence: TGTGCCAGCAGTTACGTGGACAGGGTAGGCGAGCAGTACTTC. This encodes CASSYVDRVGEQYF.

This chain joins TRBV9 and TRBJ2-1; D is perhaps TRBD1 or TRBD2 (6 bases each). Germline V CDR1 and CDR2: SGDLS, YYNGEE. The CDR3 consists of 17 residues. Trimming shortened V by 0 bases and J by 5 bases, and 18 bases separated the two germline ends. In DNA, the CDR3 is TGTGCCAGCAGCGTAGCTGTTTCGGCGGAGGGGGACAATGAGCAGTTCTTC. As protein: CASSVAVSAEGDNEQFF. The full variable domain, its missing parts supplied by reference TRBV9 and TRBJ2-1, is DSGVTQTPKHLITATGQRVTLRCSPRSGDLSVYWYQQSLDQGLQFLIQYYNGEERAKGNILERFSAQQFPDLHSELNLSSLELGDSALYFCASSVAVSAEGDNEQFFGPGTRLTVL.

The J gene is TRBJ1-2, the V gene TRBV28; TRBD1 is a possible D gene (5 bases). Germline V gene data show CDR1 as MDHEN and CDR2 as SYDVKM. Deletions cut 5 bases from V and 0 bases from J, with 10 bases between. The CDR3 covers 14 residues. The CDR3 coding sequence is TGTGCCAGCAGTCCGGACATAACTAACTATGGCTACACCTTC. Translated: CASSPDITNYGYTF.

The V and J genes are TRBV24-1 and TRBJ2-3, with 7 bases that match TRBD2. V dropped 0 bases and J dropped 4; count of bases not matched to a gene: 6. The CDR3 runs 16 residues. Germline CDR1 and CDR2: KGHDR and SFDVKD. As DNA, the CDR3 is TGTGCCACCAGTGATTTGAAGAGCGGGATCGCAGATACGCAGTATTTT. This sequence encodes CATSDLKSGIADTQYF.

The J gene is TRBJ2-3, the V gene TRBV7-2, with D maybe TRBD1 (7 bases). Trimming removed 4 bases from V and 5 bases from J, with 10 bases in between. Germline lookup yields CDR1 SGHTA and CDR2 FQGNSA. The CDR3 loop spans 13 amino acids. CDR3 amino acids: CASSYQGGDTQYF. The CDR3 DNA follows: TGTGCCAGCAGCTATCAGGGGGGAGATACGCAGTATTTT.

This chain uses TRBV9 with TRBJ2-7, with 9 bases matching TRBD1. The J call may be incorrect, as the DNA end agrees better with TRBJ2-5. The CDR3 sequence is 16 residues long. CDR1 and CDR2 from the germline V gene are SGDLS and YYNGEE. The CDR3 DNA reads as TGTGCCAGCAGCCCCCGGGGACAGGGTGTTTTGGAGACCCAGTACTTC. As protein: CASSPRGQGVLETQYF.

The J gene is TRBJ2-5, the V gene TRBV24-1; D uncertain. V was cut by 3 bases and J by 1 base, with 8 bases left in between. Germline values: CDR1 KGHDR, CDR2 SFDVKD. This CDR3 contains 14 residues. CDR3 bases: TGTGCCACCAGTGATCTGAACAGCCAAGAGACCCAGTACTTC. This codes for CATSDLNSQETQYF.

The CDR3 reads CSARDLSQVDEQYF. As DNA, the CDR3 is TGCAGTGCTAGAGATTTGTCGCAGGTCGACGAGCAGTACTTC. The J gene is TRBJ2-7, the V gene TRBV20-1; D gene ambiguous. Trimming shortened V by 0 bases and J by 5 bases, and 14 bases separated the two germline ends. Germline values: CDR1 DFQATT, CDR2 SNEGSKA (reference sequence). The CDR3 has 14 amino acids.

The V call is TRBV6-2 or TRBV6-3, the J call TRBJ1-1; 9 bases align to TRBD1. The CDR3 runs to 17 residues. The V gene's germline CDR1 is MNHEY and CDR2 SVGEGT. V trimming: 2 bases; J trimming: 0 bases; junction bases outside the gene matches: 7. The CDR3 DNA reads as TGTGCCAGCAGTTACCACTCTCACAGGGGGCTGAACACTGAAGCTTTCTTT. Translating gives CASSYHSHRGLNTEAFF.

This clonotype was seen a few times. J is TRBJ2-1 and V is TRBV7-9; 8 bases are a match to TRBD2. V shed 5 bases, J shed 0 bases, and the junction held 6 bases outside the gene matches. Germline lookup yields CDR1 SEHNR and CDR2 FQNEAQ (reference sequence). The CDR3 length is 16 residues. CDR3 coding DNA: TGTGCCAGCAGCCCTGGACTAGCTATCTCCTACAATGAGCAGTTCTTC. Its protein is CASSPGLAISYNEQFF.

This clonotype was picked up a small number of times. The chain uses TRBV3-1 and TRBJ2-5; 9 bases agree with TRBD1. The CDR3 loop spans 15 amino acids. Unmatched junction bases numbered 6, after V lost 3 bases and J lost 4 bases. CDR1 is LGHDT and CDR2 is YNNKEL in the germline V gene (reference sequence). CDR3 sequence: CASSQGTGGRETQYF. CDR3 bases: TGTGCCAGCAGCCAGGGAACAGGGGGCCGAGAGACCCAGTACTTC.

A word on this clonotype: This may be a read error: a much more frequent sequence differs by one nucleotide. V is TRBV20-1 and J is TRBJ2-5; 9 bases are shared with TRBD1. The V gene's germline CDR1 is DFQATT and CDR2 SNEGSKA (reference sequence). There are 15 residues in the CDR3. The CDR3 sequence is CSAKPDRGGGETRYF. The CDR3 DNA sequence: TGCAGTGCTAAACCCGACAGGGGGGGCGGAGAGACCCGGTACTTC.

On this clonotype itself: The junction and the germline gene differ at one end; a read error may be behind it. The rearrangement uses TRBV10-3 and TRBJ2-7, with D hard to call. Germline lookup yields CDR1 ENHRY and CDR2 SYGVKD. The CDR3 runs 16 residues. The CDR3 loop is CAISESPLRSSDEQYF. The CDR3 DNA reads as TGTGCCATCAGTGAGTCCCCTTTACGTAGCTCCGACGAGCAGTACTTC.

On this clonotype itself: An end of the junction differs from the germline gene, which may be a read error. The chain joins TRBV7-9 to TRBJ2-2; perhaps D is TRBD1 or TRBD2 (5 bases each). Germline lookup yields CDR1 SEHNR and CDR2 FQNEAQ (reference sequence). This CDR3 contains 15 residues. DNA of the CDR3: TGTGCCTGCAGCCCCCGGGGCCGGGTAATCGGGGAGCTGTTTTTT. It specifies CACSPRGRVIGELFF. Drawing the rest from reference TRBV7-9 and TRBJ2-2, the complete variable domain is DTGVSQNPRHKITKRGQNVTFRCDPISEHNRLYWYRQTLGQGPEFLTYFQNEAQLEKSRLLSDRFSAERPKGSFSTLEIQRTEQGDSAMYLCACSPRGRVIGELFFGEGSRLTVL.